A selection of T cell receptor beta chains follows, all from one sample in a study of cytotoxic CD8 clonotypes in ibrutinib-treated CLL. Repertoires were generated with immunoSEQ multiplex PCR, while TCRdb's copy carries only in-frame clones and drops some. The sample includes roughly 220,000 clones, 70% seen only once; the top ten take approximately 6.3%. Sequenced here: PBMCs, sampled after 12 months of ibrutinib treatment. Receptors originate from a human donor with chronic lymphocytic leukemia. Both conserved end residues are part of each CDR3. The D gene is left open where the match is weak. Not every row has a clone size; where given, it reads once, few, many or a size class.

clone size	V gene	D gene	J gene	CDR3 DNA	CDR3 protein
-	TRBV30	-	TRBJ2-5	TGTGCCTGGAGTCCCCCGGGGACCCAGTACTTC	CAWSPPGTQYF
-	TRBV7-9	TRBD1	TRBJ1-5	TGTGCCAGCAGTCCGGGACAGGGGGCCGGCCAGCCCCAGCATTTT	CASSPGQGAGQPQHF
-	TRBV7-9	TRBD2	TRBJ2-1	TGTGCCAGCAGACCCGGGGGTAGCGGGGGCTCCGAGTTCTTC	CASRPGGSGGSEFF
-	TRBV14	-	TRBJ2-4	TGTGCCAGCAGCCAAGGACGGGCAGTTTCGGAAGCCAAAAACATTCAGTACTTC	CASSQGRAVSEAKNIQYF
many	TRBV7-9	TRBD2	TRBJ2-7	TGTGCCAGCAGCTTGGGGAGCGGGGGGCCGCACTTC	CASSLGSGGPHF
-	TRBV14	TRBD1	TRBJ1-1	TGTGCCAGCAGCCCGAACAGGGGATGGAACACTGAAGCTTTCTTT	CASSPNRGWNTEAFF
few	TRBV5-6	-	TRBJ1-2	TGTGCCAGCAGTTATCCCGGGACTAGTCGCTACACCTTC	CASSYPGTSRYTF
many	TRBV11-2	TRBD1	TRBJ2-2	TGTGCCAGCAGCTTAAGTGGGACAGCGAACACCGGGGAGCTGTTTTTT	CASSLSGTANTGELFF
-	TRBV6-6	-	TRBJ1-1	TGTGCCAGCAGTTACCGGAACTTTGAAGCTTTCTTT	CASSYRNFEAFF
-	TRBV19	-	TRBJ1-5	TGTGCCAGTACCCAGGGGACAAGCAATCAGCCCCAGCATTTT	CASTQGTSNQPQHF
-	TRBV9	-	TRBJ2-3	TGTGCCAGCAGCGTAGGAGATAGCGGAAGCTTTAGCACAGATACGCAGTATTTT	CASSVGDSGSFSTDTQYF
-	TRBV7-2	TRBD1	TRBJ1-2	TGTGCCAGCAGCTCTCGCCCAAGGGGACAGGGTAACTATGGCTACACCTTC	CASSSRPRGQGNYGYTF
-	TRBV7-9	-	TRBJ2-7	TGTGCCAGCAGCTTCGGGAATCACGAGCAGTACTTC	CASSFGNHEQYF
few	TRBV19	TRBD1	TRBJ2-2	TGTGCCAGTAGTCCAAGGGGGACAGGGTTCCTCGCGAACACCGGGGAGCTGTTTTTT	CASSPRGTGFLANTGELFF
-	TRBV18	TRBD1	TRBJ2-3	TGTGCCAGCTCACCGGACAGGTTGACAGATACGCAGTATTTT	CASSPDRLTDTQYF
-	TRBV14	-	TRBJ1-1	TGTGCCAGCAGAAGTGGTAACACTGAAGCTTTCTTT	CASRSGNTEAFF